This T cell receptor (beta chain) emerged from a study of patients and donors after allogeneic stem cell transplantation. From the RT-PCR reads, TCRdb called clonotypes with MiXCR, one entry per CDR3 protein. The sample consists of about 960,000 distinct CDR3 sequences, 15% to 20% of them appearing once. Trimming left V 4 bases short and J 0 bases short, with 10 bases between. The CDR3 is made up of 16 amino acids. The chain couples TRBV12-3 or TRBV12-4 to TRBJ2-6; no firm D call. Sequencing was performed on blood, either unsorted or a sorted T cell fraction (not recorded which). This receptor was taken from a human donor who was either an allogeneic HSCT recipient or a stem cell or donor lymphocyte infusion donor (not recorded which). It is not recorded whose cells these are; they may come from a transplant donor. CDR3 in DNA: TGTGCCAGCAGTTCCGGGTTTAGCTCTGGGGCCAACGTCCTGACTTTC. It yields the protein CASSSGFSSGANVLTF.